This is a list of T cell receptor beta chains from one sample in a study of blood T cell repertoires in COVID-19. Some clones are missing from TCRdb's copy, which holds only in-frame ones; the method was immunoSEQ multiplex PCR. The sample has about 170,000 clones, approximately 80% seen once. Sequenced material: PBMCs or T cells enriched from blood (not recorded which). The receptors derive from a man over 45 who had recovered from COVID-19. Each CDR3 is given with its conserved first and last residue. The D gene is left open where the match is weak. A clone size is listed for some rows: how often the clone was seen (once, few, many), or a class if it is expanded.

-	TRBV5-1	TRBJ1-3	-	TGCGCCAGCTCGGGGAGCTCTGGAAACACCATATATTTT	CASSGSSGNTIYF
-	TRBV24-1	TRBJ1-5	-	TGTGCCACCAGTGATCCCAAGACGGGGTCTGGTCAGCCCCAGCATTTT	CATSDPKTGSGQPQHF
-	TRBV5-1	TRBJ1-1	TRBD1	TGCGCCAGCAGCTCGGGACAGGGGGCTTGGACTGAAGCTTTCTTT	CASSSGQGAWTEAFF
-	TRBV6-5	TRBJ1-1	-	TGTGCCAGCAGTTACTCCCCGCAGTCGAACACTGAAGCTTTCTTT	CASSYSPQSNTEAFF
-	TRBV7-2	TRBJ1-5	-	TGTGCCAGCAGCTTAGACGCAGGGTTAAATCAGCCCCAGCATTTT	CASSLDAGLNQPQHF
-	TRBV28	TRBJ2-7	-	TGTGCCAGCCAGGGCTACGAGCAGTACTTC	CASQGYEQYF
-	TRBV7-3	TRBJ2-1	-	TGTGCCAGCAGCTTTGACTTCCGAGGGGAGCAGTTCTTC	CASSFDFRGEQFF
-	TRBV15	TRBJ2-5	-	TGTGCCACCAGCAGAGGTGGCAGTCAACTTACGGGGACCCAGTACTTC	CATSRGGSQLTGTQYF
-	TRBV4-1	TRBJ2-7	-	TGCGCCAGCAGCCAAGGACTAGCCTACGAGCAGTACTTC	CASSQGLAYEQYF
-	TRBV6-5	TRBJ1-6	-	TGTGCCAGCAGTCCCGAGGGCACCCATGGATGGCCCCTCCACTTT	CASSPEGTHGWPLHF
-	TRBV5-1	TRBJ2-7	TRBD2	TGCGCCAGCAGCTTGGCCCAGCGGGGGGGCCGGGACGAGCAGTACTTC	CASSLAQRGGRDEQYF
-	TRBV28	TRBJ1-5	-	TGTGCCAGTAGGGAGGGTAGCAATCAGCCCCAGCATTTT	CASREGSNQPQHF
few	TRBV9	TRBJ2-1	TRBD2	TGTGCCAGCAGCGTATCTGGGATAGGGCTAGCGGGCAACAATGAGCAGTTCTTC	CASSVSGIGLAGNNEQFF
-	TRBV15	TRBJ2-7	-	TGTGCCACCAGCATCACGAGGACAGCTTACGAGCAGTACTTC	CATSITRTAYEQYF
-	TRBV5-5	TRBJ2-1	TRBD2	TGTGCCAGCAGCTCAAGACTAGCGTCTTACAATGAGCAGTTCTTC	CASSSRLASYNEQFF
-	TRBV11-2	TRBJ2-2	TRBD2	TGTGCCAGCAGCTTCGCCCTGCTAGCGGGGGGAAACACCGGGGAGCTGTTTTTT	CASSFALLAGGNTGELFF
-	TRBV7-2	TRBJ2-3	-	TGTGCCAGCAGCGTACGACGGCGGGGCGGTTCCCAGTATTTT	CASSVRRRGGSQYF
-	TRBV29-1	TRBJ2-5	TRBD1	TGCAGCGTTGGACAAGCCGGGACAGGGGTCGAGACCCAGTACTTC	CSVGQAGTGVETQYF
-	TRBV6-2/TRBV6-3	TRBJ2-5	-	TGTGCCAGCAGTGAGGCGGGGGAGACCCAGTACTTC	CASSEAGETQYF
-	TRBV12-3/TRBV12-4	TRBJ1-1	-	TGTGCCAGCAGTTTAACGGTTGAAGCTTTCTTT	CASSLTVEAFF
few	TRBV4-1	TRBJ1-4	-	TGCGCCAGCAGCCAAGACGGATCCAGGACGGACTTTCTTAATGAAAAACTGTTTTTT	CASSQDGSRTDFLNEKLFF
-	TRBV11-2	TRBJ2-7	-	TGTGCCAGCAGCTTAGACCCTACCGGGACATTCTACGAGCAGTACTTC	CASSLDPTGTFYEQYF
-	TRBV5-5	TRBJ1-1	-	TGTGCCAGCAGCCCCCGGGGAGGGGGGACAAACACGGGTGAAGCTTTCTTT	CASSPRGGGTNTGEAFF
-	TRBV11-2	TRBJ2-1	TRBD2	TGTGCCAGCAGCTCGCGGGGAGCGGGGGGGTCCTACAATGAGCAGTTCTTC	CASSSRGAGGSYNEQFF
-	TRBV5-1	TRBJ1-4	-	TGCGCCAGCAGCGCCGGGCAGGGGAGTGAAAAACTGTTTTTT	CASSAGQGSEKLFF
-	TRBV19	TRBJ2-5	TRBD2	TGTGCCAGTAGTCCAGGGACTAACCAAGAGACCCAGTACTTC	CASSPGTNQETQYF
-	TRBV19	TRBJ2-7	-	TGTGCCAGTAGTCAGCAGGGGCGCGGTACCTACGAGCAGTACTTC	CASSQQGRGTYEQYF
-	TRBV5-1	TRBJ1-6	-	TGCGCCAGCAGCTTGGCCGGGTACGGGTCACCCCTCCACTTT	CASSLAGYGSPLHF